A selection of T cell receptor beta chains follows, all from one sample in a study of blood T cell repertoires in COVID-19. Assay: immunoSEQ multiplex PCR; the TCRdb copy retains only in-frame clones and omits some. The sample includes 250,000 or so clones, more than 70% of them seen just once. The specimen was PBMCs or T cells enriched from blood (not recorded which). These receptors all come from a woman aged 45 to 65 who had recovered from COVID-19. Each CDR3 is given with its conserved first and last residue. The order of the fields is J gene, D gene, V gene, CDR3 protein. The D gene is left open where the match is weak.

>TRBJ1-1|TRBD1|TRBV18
CASSPGQGERTEAFF
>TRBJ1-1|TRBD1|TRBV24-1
CATSDFTGDAFF
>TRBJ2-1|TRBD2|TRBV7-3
CASSLAGGGNEQFF
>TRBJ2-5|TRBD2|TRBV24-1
CATAHASGSETQYF
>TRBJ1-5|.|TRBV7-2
CASSLWAESQPQHF
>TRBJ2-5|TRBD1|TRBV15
CATSRVTGAQYF
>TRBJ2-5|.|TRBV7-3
CASSLGGGLYETQYF
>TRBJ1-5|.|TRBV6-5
CASIDGGISNQPQHF
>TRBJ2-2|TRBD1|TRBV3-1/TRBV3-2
CASSPTDRGHTGELFF
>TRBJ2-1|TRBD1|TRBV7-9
CASSPGTGSSYNEQFF